Sequencing of this T cell receptor (beta chain) was carried out in a study of T cells in narcolepsy. Points from the study as a whole: Comparing one patient's CSF and blood CD4+ clonotypes highlighted HCRT- and TRIB2-specific autoreactive clonotypes. Autoreactive clone sequences were missing from some blood memory CD4+ repertoires.

Of note for this clone: Its antigen is still unknown.

Sequencing used immunoSEQ multiplex PCR; TCRdb keeps in-frame clones, though not all of them. The data hold about 40,000 clones, with 88% observed a single time. The germline V gene encodes CDR1 SNHLY and CDR2 FYNNEI. This CDR3 is built from 11 residues. The V end was cut by 7 bases, the J end by 4 bases, with 7 bases between. The TCR originated in a human donor with narcolepsy. Sequencing input: CD45RA- memory CD4+ T cells from PBMCs. The rearrangement joins TRBV2 to TRBJ1-2, with D unresolved. As DNA, the CDR3 is TGTGCCAGCAAGCGGCGCTATGGCTACACCTTC. It encodes CASKRRYGYTF.